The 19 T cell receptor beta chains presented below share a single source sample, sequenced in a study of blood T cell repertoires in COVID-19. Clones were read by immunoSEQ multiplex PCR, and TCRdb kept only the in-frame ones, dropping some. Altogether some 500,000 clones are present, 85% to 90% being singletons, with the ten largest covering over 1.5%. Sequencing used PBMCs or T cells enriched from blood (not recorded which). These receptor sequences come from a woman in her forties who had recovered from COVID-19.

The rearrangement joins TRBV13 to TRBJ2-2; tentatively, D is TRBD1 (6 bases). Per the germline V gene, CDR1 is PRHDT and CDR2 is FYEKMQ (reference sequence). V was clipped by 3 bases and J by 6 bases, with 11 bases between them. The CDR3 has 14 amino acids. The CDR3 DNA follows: TGTGCCAGCAGCTTTGACAGGCAGCCCGGGGAGCTGTTTTTT. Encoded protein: CASSFDRQPGELFF.

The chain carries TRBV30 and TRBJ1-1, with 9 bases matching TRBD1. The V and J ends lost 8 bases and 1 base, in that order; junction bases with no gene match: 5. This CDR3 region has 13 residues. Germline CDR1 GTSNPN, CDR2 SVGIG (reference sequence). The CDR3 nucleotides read TGTGCCGGGACGACAGGGGGGAACACTGAAGCTTTCTTT. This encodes CAGTTGGNTEAFF.

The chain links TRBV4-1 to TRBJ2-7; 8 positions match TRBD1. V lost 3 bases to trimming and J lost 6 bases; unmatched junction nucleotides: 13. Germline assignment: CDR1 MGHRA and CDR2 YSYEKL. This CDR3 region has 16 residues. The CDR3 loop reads CASSHPTGGTPFEQYF. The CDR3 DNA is TGCGCCAGCAGCCACCCCACAGGGGGTACCCCATTCGAGCAGTACTTC.

CDR3 DNA: TGTGCCAGCAGCTTGGGAGGTCTTGGAAACACCATATATTTT. Translated, it gives CASSLGGLGNTIYF. The chain uses TRBV5-6 and TRBJ1-3, with D unclear. The CDR3 spans 14 residues. Germline V lookup: CDR1 SGHDT, CDR2 YYEEEE. Trimming removed 0 bases from V and 3 bases from J, with 7 bases in between.

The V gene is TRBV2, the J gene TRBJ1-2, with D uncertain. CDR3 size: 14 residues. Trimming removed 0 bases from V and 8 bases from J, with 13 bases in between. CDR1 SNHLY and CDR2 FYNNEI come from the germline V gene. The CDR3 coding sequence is TGTGCCAGCAGTGAAGCGGGGAGTATCGGGGGCTACACCTTC. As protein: CASSEAGSIGGYTF.

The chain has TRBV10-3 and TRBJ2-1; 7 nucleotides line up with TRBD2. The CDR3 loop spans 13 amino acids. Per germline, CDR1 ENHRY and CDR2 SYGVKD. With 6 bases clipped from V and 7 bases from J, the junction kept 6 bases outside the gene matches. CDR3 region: CAIRGRERNEQFF. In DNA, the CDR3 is TGTGCCATCAGGGGGCGGGAGAGGAATGAGCAGTTCTTC.

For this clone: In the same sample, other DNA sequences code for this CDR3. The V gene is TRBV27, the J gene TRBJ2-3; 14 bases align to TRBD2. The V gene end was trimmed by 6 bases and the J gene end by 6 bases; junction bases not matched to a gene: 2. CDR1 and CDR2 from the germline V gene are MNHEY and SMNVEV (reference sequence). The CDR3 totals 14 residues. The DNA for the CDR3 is TGTGCCAGCAGCGGACTAGCGGGAGGTGATACGCAGTATTTT. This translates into CASSGLAGGDTQYF.

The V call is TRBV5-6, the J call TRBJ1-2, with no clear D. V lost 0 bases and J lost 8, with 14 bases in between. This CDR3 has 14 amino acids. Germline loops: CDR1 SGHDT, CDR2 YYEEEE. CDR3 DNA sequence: TGTGCCAGCAGCTTGGGTGGCCCCTCTCACGGCTACACCTTC. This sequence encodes CASSLGGPSHGYTF.

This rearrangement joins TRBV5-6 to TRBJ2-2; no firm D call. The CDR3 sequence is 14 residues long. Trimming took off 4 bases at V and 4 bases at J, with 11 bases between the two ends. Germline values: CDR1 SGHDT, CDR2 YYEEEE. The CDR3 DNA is TGTGCCAGCAGCGCCGGGTGGGTCACCGGGGAGCTGTTTTTT. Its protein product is CASSAGWVTGELFF.

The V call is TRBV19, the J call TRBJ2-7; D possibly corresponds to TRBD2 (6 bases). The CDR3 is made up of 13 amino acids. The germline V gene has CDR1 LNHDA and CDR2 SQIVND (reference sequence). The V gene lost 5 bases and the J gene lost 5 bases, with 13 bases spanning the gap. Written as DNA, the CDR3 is TGTGCCAGTAGTGCTACTGCGGGGAACGAGCAGTACTTC. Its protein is CASSATAGNEQYF.

CDR3: CASSTGLAGGSQFF. The CDR3 region has the DNA TGTGCCAGCAGCACGGGACTAGCGGGAGGGTCACAGTTCTTC. This chain joins TRBV11-2 and TRBJ2-1; 16 bases are a match to TRBD2. Unmatched junction bases numbered 5, after V lost 5 bases and J lost 13 bases. CDR3 size: 14 residues. CDR1 is SGHAT and CDR2 is FQNNGV in the germline V gene.

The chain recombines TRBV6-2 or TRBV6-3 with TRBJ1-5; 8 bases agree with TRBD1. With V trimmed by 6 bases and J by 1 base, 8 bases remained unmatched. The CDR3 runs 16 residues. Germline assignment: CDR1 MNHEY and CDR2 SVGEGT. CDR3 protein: CASSPRTGRSNQPQHF. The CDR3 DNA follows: TGTGCCAGCAGCCCTCGGACAGGGAGGAGCAATCAGCCCCAGCATTTT.

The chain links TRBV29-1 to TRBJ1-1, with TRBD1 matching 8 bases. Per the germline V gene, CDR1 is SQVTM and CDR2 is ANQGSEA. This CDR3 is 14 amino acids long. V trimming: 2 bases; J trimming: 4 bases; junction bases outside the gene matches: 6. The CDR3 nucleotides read TGCAGCGTTGAATTTGGACAGGGATCCACTGAAGCTTTCTTT. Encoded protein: CSVEFGQGSTEAFF.

CDR3 nucleotide sequence: TGTGCCAGCAGTTGGACTAGCGGGAGGTCGCCCTACGAGCAGTACTTC. This encodes CASSWTSGRSPYEQYF. The chain combines TRBV6-6 with TRBJ2-7; TRBD2 aligns across 14 bases. CDR1 is MNHNY, CDR2 SVGAGI, per germline (reference sequence). The CDR3 length is 16 residues. Trimming took 4 bases from V and 2 from J; bases not matched to a gene: 4.

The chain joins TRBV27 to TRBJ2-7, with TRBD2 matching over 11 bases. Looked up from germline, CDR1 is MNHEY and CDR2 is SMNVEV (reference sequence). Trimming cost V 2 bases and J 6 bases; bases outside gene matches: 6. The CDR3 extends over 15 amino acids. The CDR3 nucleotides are TGTGCCAGCAGTTTAGTACTAGCGGGAGTGTCCGAGCAGTACTTC. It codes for CASSLVLAGVSEQYF.

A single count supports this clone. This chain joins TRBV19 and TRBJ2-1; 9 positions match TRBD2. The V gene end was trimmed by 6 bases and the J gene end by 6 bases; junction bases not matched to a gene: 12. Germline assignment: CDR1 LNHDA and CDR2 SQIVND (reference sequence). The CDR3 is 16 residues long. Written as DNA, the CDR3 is TGTGCCAGTAGCTTGACCGGGACTAGCTTAGGCAATGAGCAGTTCTTC. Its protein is CASSLTGTSLGNEQFF.

CDR3 sequence reads: CASSLLREYIDTQYF. In DNA form, the CDR3 reads TGCGCCAGCAGCTTGTTGCGGGAGTATATAGATACGCAGTATTTT. J is TRBJ2-3 and V is TRBV5-1, with TRBD2 identical over 7 bases. The CDR3 contains 15 residues. V shed 1 base, J shed 5 bases, and the junction held 7 bases outside the gene matches. Germline CDR1 reads SGHRS; CDR2 reads YFSETQ.

CDR3 in amino acids: CASRRQGYSPLHF. The CDR3 nucleotides read TGTGCCAGTAGGAGACAGGGCTATTCACCCCTCCACTTT. This chain connects TRBV6-5 to TRBJ1-6; 7 bases align to TRBD1. The trim removed 9 bases at V and 8 bases at J, leaving 7 bases unmatched. CDR1 is MNHEY, CDR2 SVGAGI, per germline. The CDR3 is 13 amino acids.

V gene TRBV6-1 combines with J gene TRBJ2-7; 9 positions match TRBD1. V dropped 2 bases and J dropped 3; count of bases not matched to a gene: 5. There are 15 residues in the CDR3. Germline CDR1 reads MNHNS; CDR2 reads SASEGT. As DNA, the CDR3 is TGTGCCAGCAGTGAACCCGGGACAGGGCGCTACGAGCAGTACTTC. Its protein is CASSEPGTGRYEQYF.